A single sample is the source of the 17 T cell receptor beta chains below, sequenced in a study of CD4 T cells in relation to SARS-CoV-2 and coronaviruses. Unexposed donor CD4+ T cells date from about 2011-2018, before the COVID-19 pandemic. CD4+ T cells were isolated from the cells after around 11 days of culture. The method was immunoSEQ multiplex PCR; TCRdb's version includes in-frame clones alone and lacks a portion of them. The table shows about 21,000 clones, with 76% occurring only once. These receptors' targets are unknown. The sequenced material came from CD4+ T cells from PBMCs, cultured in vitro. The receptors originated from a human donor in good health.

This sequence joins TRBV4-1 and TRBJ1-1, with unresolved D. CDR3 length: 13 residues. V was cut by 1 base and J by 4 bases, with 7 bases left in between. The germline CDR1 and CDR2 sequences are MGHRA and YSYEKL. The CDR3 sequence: CASSQVRGTEAFF. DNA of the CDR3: TGCGCCAGCAGCCAAGTTCGGGGCACTGAAGCTTTCTTT.

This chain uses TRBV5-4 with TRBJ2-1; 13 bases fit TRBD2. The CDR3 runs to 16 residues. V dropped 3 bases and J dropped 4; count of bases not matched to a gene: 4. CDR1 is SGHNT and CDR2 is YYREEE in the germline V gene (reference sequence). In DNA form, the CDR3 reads TGTGCCAGCAGCTCCCAGGGACTAGCGGGATACAATGAGCAGTTCTTC. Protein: CASSSQGLAGYNEQFF.

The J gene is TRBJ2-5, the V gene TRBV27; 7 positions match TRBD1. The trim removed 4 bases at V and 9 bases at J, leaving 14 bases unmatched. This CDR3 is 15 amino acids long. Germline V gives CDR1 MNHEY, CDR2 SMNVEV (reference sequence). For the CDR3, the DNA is TGTGCCAGCAGTTCCGTGACAGGGATCTGGGCGGCCCAGTACTTC. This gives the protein CASSSVTGIWAAQYF.

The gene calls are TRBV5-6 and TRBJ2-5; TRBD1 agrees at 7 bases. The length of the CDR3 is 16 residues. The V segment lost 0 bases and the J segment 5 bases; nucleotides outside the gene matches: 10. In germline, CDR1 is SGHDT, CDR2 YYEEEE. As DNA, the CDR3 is TGTGCCAGCAGCTTGGAAGTCGTCAGGGGGTGGGAGACCCAGTACTTC. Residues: CASSLEVVRGWETQYF.

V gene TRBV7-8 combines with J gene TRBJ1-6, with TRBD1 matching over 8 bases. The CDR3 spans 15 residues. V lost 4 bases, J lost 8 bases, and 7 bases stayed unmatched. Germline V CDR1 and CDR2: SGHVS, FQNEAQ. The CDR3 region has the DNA TGTGCCAGCAGCTCCCAGGGGGCCGGGGATTCACCCCTCCACTTT. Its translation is CASSSQGAGDSPLHF.

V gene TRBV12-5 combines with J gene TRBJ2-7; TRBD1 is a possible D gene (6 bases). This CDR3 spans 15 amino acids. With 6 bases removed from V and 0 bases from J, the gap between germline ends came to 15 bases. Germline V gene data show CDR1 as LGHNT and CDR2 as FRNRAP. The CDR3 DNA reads TGTGCTAGTGGCCCCGGACAGCCGAGCTCCTACGAGCAGTACTTC. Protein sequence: CASGPGQPSSYEQYF.

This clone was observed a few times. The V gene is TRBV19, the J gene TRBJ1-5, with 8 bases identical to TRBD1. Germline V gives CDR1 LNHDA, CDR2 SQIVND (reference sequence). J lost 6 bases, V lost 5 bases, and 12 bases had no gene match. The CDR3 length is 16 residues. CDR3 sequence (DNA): TGTGCCAGTAGTGCAGGACAGGGCACACTGGGTCAGCCCCAGCATTTT. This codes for CASSAGQGTLGQPQHF.

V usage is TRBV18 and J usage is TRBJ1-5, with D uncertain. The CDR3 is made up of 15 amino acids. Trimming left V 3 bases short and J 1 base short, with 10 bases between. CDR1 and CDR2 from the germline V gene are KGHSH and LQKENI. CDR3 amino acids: CASSPSDGSNQPQHF. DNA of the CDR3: TGTGCCAGCTCACCTTCGGACGGAAGCAATCAGCCCCAGCATTTT.

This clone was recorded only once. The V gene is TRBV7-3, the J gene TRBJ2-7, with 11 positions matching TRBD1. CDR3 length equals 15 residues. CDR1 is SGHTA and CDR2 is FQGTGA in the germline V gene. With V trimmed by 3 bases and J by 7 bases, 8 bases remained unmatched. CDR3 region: CASSLGQGVGREQYF. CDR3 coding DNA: TGTGCCAGCAGCTTGGGACAGGGGGTTGGTCGGGAGCAGTACTTC.

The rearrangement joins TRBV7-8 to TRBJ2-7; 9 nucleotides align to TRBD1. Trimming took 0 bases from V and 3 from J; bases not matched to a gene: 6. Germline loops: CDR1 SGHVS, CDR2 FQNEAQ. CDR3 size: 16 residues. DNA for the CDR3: TGTGCCAGCAGCTTAGCGGGGACAGGGAATAGCTACGAGCAGTACTTC. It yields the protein CASSLAGTGNSYEQYF.

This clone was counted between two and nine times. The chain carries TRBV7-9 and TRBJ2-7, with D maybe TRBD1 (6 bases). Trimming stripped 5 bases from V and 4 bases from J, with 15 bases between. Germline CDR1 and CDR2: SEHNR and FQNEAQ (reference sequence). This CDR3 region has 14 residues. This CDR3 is CASSQGDTEYEQYF. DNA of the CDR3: TGTGCCAGCAGCCAAGGGGACACAGAATACGAGCAGTACTTC.

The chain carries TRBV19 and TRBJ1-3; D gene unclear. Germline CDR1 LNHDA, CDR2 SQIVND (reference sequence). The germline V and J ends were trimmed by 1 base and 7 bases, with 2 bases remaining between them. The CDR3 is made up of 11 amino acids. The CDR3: CASSIANTIYF. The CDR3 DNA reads TGTGCCAGTAGTATAGCCAACACCATATATTTT.

CDR3 loop: CAWSYGEKLFF. The CDR3 nucleotides are TGTGCCTGGAGTTATGGTGAAAAACTGTTTTTT. J is TRBJ1-4 and V is TRBV30; D ambiguous. There are 11 residues in the CDR3. V was cut by 2 bases and J by 7 bases, with 5 bases left in between. CDR1 is GTSNPN and CDR2 is SVGIG in the germline V gene (reference sequence).

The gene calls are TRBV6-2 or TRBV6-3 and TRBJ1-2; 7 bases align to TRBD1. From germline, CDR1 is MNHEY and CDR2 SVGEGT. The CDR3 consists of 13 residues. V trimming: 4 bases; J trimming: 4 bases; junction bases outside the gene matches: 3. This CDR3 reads CASSLRDSYGYTF. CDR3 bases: TGTGCCAGCAGTTTAAGGGACAGCTATGGCTACACCTTC.

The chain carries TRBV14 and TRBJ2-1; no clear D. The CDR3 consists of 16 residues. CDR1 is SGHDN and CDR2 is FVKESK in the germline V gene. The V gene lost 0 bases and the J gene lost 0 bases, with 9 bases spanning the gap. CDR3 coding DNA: TGTGCCAGCAGCCAAGAAAGGCGGAGCTCCTACAATGAGCAGTTCTTC. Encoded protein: CASSQERRSSYNEQFF.

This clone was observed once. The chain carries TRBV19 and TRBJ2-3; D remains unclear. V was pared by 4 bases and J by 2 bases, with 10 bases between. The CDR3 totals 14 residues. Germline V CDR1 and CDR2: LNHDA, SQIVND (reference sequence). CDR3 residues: CASSTNQLTDTQYF. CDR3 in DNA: TGTGCCAGTAGTACCAACCAGCTCACAGATACGCAGTATTTT.

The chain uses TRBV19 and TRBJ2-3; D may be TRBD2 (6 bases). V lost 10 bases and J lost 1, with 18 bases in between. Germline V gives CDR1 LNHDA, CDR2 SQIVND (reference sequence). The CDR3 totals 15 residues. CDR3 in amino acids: CATTGSSGGTDTQYF. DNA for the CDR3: TGTGCCACTACGGGCAGTAGCGGAGGCACAGATACGCAGTATTTT.